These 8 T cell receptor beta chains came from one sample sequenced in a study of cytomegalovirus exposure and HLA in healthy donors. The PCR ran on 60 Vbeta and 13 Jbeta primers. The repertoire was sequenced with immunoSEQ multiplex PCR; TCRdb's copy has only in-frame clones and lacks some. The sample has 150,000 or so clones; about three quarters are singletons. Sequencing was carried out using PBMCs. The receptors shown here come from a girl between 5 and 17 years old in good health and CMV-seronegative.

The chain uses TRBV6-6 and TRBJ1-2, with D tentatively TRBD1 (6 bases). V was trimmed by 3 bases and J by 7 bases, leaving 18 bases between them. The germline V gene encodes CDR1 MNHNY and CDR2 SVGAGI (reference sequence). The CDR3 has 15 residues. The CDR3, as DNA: TGTGCCAGCAGTTATCTGTCGGCAGGGGAGGGTGGCTACACCTTC. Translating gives CASSYLSAGEGGYTF.

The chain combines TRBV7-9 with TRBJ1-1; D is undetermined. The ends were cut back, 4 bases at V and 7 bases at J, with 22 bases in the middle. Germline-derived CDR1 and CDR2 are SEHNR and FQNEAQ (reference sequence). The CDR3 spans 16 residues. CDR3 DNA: TGTGCCAGCAGCTCCTCGGTGGGTGAGGCAGACCATGAAGCTTTCTTT. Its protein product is CASSSSVGEADHEAFF.

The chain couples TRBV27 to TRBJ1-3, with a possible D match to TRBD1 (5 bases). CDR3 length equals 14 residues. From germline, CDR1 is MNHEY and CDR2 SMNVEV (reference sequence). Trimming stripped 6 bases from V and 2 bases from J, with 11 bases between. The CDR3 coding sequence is TGTGCCAGCAGCACCGGGACTGCTGGAAACACCATATATTTT. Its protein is CASSTGTAGNTIYF.

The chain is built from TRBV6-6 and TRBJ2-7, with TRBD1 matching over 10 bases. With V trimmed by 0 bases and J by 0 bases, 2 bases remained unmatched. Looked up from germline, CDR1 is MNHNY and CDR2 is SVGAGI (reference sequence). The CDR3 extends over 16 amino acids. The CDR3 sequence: CASSYSTGGRSYEQYF. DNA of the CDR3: TGTGCCAGCAGTTACTCGACAGGGGGCCGCTCCTACGAGCAGTACTTC.

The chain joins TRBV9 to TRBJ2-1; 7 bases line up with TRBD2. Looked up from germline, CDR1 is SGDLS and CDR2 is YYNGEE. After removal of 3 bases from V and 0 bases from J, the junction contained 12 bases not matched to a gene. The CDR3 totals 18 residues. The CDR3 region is CASSARTGTIASYNEQFF. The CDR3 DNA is TGTGCCAGCAGCGCCCGTACCGGGACTATAGCCTCCTACAATGAGCAGTTCTTC.

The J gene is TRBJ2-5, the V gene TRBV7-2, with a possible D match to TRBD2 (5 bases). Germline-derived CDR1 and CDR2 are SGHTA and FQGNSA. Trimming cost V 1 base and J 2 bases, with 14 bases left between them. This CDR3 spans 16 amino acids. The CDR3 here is CASSLDGAGFQETQYF. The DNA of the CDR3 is TGTGCCAGCAGCTTAGACGGTGCGGGCTTTCAAGAGACCCAGTACTTC.

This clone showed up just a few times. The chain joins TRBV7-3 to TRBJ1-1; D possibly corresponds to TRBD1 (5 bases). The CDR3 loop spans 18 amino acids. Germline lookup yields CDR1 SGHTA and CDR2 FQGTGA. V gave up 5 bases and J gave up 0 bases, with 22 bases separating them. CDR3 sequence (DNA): TGTGCCAGCAGCCCCACGGGCAGGGAAAGGGTGATGAACACTGAAGCTTTCTTT. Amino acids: CASSPTGRERVMNTEAFF. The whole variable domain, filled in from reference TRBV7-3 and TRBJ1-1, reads GAGVSQTPSNKVTEKGKYVELRCDPISGHTALYWYRQSLGQGPEFLIYFQGTGAADDSGLPNDRFFAVRPEGSVSTLKIQRTERGDSAVYLCASSPTGRERVMNTEAFFGQGTRLTVV.

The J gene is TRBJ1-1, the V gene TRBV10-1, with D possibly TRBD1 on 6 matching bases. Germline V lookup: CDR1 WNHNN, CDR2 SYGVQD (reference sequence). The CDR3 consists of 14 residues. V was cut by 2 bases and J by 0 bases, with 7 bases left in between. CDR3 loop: CASSEAGVNTEAFF. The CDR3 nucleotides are TGCGCCAGCAGTGAGGCAGGGGTGAACACTGAAGCTTTCTTT.